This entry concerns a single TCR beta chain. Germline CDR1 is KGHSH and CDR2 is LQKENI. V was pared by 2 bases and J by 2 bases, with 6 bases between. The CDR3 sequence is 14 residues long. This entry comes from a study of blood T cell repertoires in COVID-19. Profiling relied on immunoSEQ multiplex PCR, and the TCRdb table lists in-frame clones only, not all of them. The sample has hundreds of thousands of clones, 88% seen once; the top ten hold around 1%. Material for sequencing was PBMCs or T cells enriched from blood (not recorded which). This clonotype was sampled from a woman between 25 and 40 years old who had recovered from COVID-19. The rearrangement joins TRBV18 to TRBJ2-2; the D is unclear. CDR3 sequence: CASSPGLNTGELFF. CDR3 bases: TGTGCCAGCTCACCAGGTCTAAACACCGGGGAGCTGTTTTTT. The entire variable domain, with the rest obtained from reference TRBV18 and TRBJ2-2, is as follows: NAGVMQNPRHLVRRRGQEARLRCSPMKGHSHVYWYRQLPEEGLKFMVYLQKENIIDESGMPKERFSAEFPKEGPSILRIQQVVRGDSAAYFCASSPGLNTGELFFGEGSRLTVL.